These T cell receptor beta chains were read from a single sample in a study of blood T cell repertoires in COVID-19. Measured with immunoSEQ multiplex PCR; TCRdb has only the in-frame clones, and not every one. Among about 300,000 clones, more than 80% were seen once, and the ten largest hold under 8%. Source material: peripheral blood. The receptors stem from a young man who had recovered from COVID-19. CDR3s include the opening cysteine and the closing phenylalanine or tryptophan. The order of the fields is V gene, D gene, J gene, clone size, CDR3 DNA, CDR3 protein. A D gene is named only where the DNA matches it firmly. Clone size, where shown, is once, few, many, or a class for clones that have expanded.

v_call: TRBV27; d_call: TRBD1; j_call: TRBJ1-2; clone_size: .; cdr3_nt: TGTGCCAGCAGTTACAGACAGGGGCAGGGAGGCTACACCTTC; cdr3_aa: CASSYRQGQGGYTF
v_call: TRBV11-3; d_call: .; j_call: TRBJ2-2; clone_size: .; cdr3_nt: TGTGCCAGCAGTGACCAGGGGAACACCGGGGAGCTGTTTTTT; cdr3_aa: CASSDQGNTGELFF
v_call: TRBV6-5; d_call: TRBD1; j_call: TRBJ2-3; clone_size: once; cdr3_nt: TGTGCCAGCAGCACAGGGGGGAGCACAGATACGCAGTATTTT; cdr3_aa: CASSTGGSTDTQYF
v_call: TRBV12-5; d_call: TRBD1; j_call: TRBJ2-3; clone_size: .; cdr3_nt: TGTGCTAGTGCCACGACAGGGGCAGATACGCAGTATTTT; cdr3_aa: CASATTGADTQYF
v_call: TRBV12-3/TRBV12-4; d_call: .; j_call: TRBJ1-1; clone_size: .; cdr3_nt: TGTGCCAGCAGTTACGTTCTAGCTGAAGCTTTCTTT; cdr3_aa: CASSYVLAEAFF
v_call: TRBV29-1; d_call: .; j_call: TRBJ2-7; clone_size: .; cdr3_nt: TGCAGCGTTGGTACAGACCCAGCTGGGGAGCAGTACTTC; cdr3_aa: CSVGTDPAGEQYF
v_call: TRBV6-6; d_call: .; j_call: TRBJ1-2; clone_size: .; cdr3_nt: TGTGCCAGCAGCCCGGAGTTTTCTGGCTACACCTTC; cdr3_aa: CASSPEFSGYTF
v_call: TRBV30; d_call: .; j_call: TRBJ1-2; clone_size: .; cdr3_nt: TGTGCCTGGGCCGTAGGGGCCGGCTACACCTTC; cdr3_aa: CAWAVGAGYTF
v_call: TRBV9; d_call: .; j_call: TRBJ1-3; clone_size: .; cdr3_nt: TGTGCCAGCAGCGTTTTTCTTTCTGGAAACACCATATATTTT; cdr3_aa: CASSVFLSGNTIYF
v_call: TRBV7-9; d_call: .; j_call: TRBJ2-5; clone_size: .; cdr3_nt: TGTGCCAGCAGCTCGAGGGGAGGCGAGACCCAGTACTTC; cdr3_aa: CASSSRGGETQYF
v_call: TRBV5-4; d_call: .; j_call: TRBJ1-1; clone_size: .; cdr3_nt: TGTGCCAGCAGCTTGGCCTATCCTATTCAGCGGGACACTGAAGCTTTCTTT; cdr3_aa: CASSLAYPIQRDTEAFF
v_call: TRBV5-4; d_call: .; j_call: TRBJ1-5; clone_size: .; cdr3_nt: TGTGCCAGCAGCTTAGTTGGAGGGGAGGTTGGATGGAATCAGCCCCAGCATTTT; cdr3_aa: CASSLVGGEVGWNQPQHF
v_call: TRBV15; d_call: .; j_call: TRBJ1-4; clone_size: .; cdr3_nt: TGTGCCACCAGAACGGGGGGGCTGGGTGAAAAACTGTTTTTT; cdr3_aa: CATRTGGLGEKLFF
v_call: TRBV30; d_call: .; j_call: TRBJ2-6; clone_size: .; cdr3_nt: TGTGCCTGGAGTGTAGACACGCTCTCTGGGGCCAACGTCCTGACTTTC; cdr3_aa: CAWSVDTLSGANVLTF
v_call: TRBV4-1; d_call: .; j_call: TRBJ1-1; clone_size: .; cdr3_nt: TGCGCCAGCGTCCCAGGGGTGAGGGCTCGGACTGAAGCTTTCTTT; cdr3_aa: CASVPGVRARTEAFF
v_call: TRBV12-3/TRBV12-4; d_call: TRBD1; j_call: TRBJ2-5; clone_size: .; cdr3_nt: TGTGCCAGCAGTAGACAGGGGAAAGAGACCCAGTACTTC; cdr3_aa: CASSRQGKETQYF
v_call: TRBV30; d_call: .; j_call: TRBJ1-4; clone_size: .; cdr3_nt: TGTGCCTGGGACAATGCAGTTGAAAAACTGTTTTTT; cdr3_aa: CAWDNAVEKLFF
v_call: TRBV11-2; d_call: TRBD2; j_call: TRBJ2-2; clone_size: .; cdr3_nt: TGTGCCAGCAGCTTAGGACTAGCGGGAACCGGGGAGCTGTTTTTT; cdr3_aa: CASSLGLAGTGELFF
v_call: TRBV30; d_call: TRBD2; j_call: TRBJ2-3; clone_size: .; cdr3_nt: TGTGCCTGGGTCGGCGGGAGGGCGGATACGCAGTATTTT; cdr3_aa: CAWVGGRADTQYF
v_call: TRBV11-2; d_call: TRBD1; j_call: TRBJ2-2; clone_size: .; cdr3_nt: TGTGCCAGCAGCAACCGGGACAGGGCCTTAGGGGAGCTGTTTTTT; cdr3_aa: CASSNRDRALGELFF
v_call: TRBV6-6; d_call: TRBD1; j_call: TRBJ2-7; clone_size: once; cdr3_nt: TGTGCCAGCAGTTACTCGTTAGACAGGGGCGCCTACGAGCAGTACTTC; cdr3_aa: CASSYSLDRGAYEQYF
v_call: TRBV29-1; d_call: TRBD2; j_call: TRBJ2-7; clone_size: .; cdr3_nt: TGCAGCGTTGGCGGACTAGCGCAGAGCTCCTACGAGCAGTACTTC; cdr3_aa: CSVGGLAQSSYEQYF
v_call: TRBV30; d_call: .; j_call: TRBJ2-3; clone_size: .; cdr3_nt: TGTGCCTGGAGTGTACTAGGGACTGCGCGGGGCACAGATACGCAGTATTTT; cdr3_aa: CAWSVLGTARGTDTQYF
v_call: TRBV9; d_call: .; j_call: TRBJ2-1; clone_size: .; cdr3_nt: TGTGCCAGCAGTGCCGGGGTAGGAAGGAGTAATGAGCAGTTCTTC; cdr3_aa: CASSAGVGRSNEQFF
v_call: TRBV4-1; d_call: TRBD1; j_call: TRBJ1-1; clone_size: .; cdr3_nt: TGCGCCAGCAGCCATCGTGACAGGGACACTGAAGCTTTCTTT; cdr3_aa: CASSHRDRDTEAFF
v_call: TRBV5-8; d_call: .; j_call: TRBJ1-2; clone_size: .; cdr3_nt: TGTGCCAGCAGCTTGGATTATCAGGGAAACTATGGCTACACCTTC; cdr3_aa: CASSLDYQGNYGYTF
v_call: TRBV11-2; d_call: .; j_call: TRBJ1-4; clone_size: .; cdr3_nt: TGTGCCAGCAGCACGGGACTGTCCTTTAATGAAAAACTGTTTTTT; cdr3_aa: CASSTGLSFNEKLFF